This T cell receptor (beta chain) is from a study of T cell repertoires in ileal Crohn's disease. About the study: Median disease duration was approximately eight years; 35% smoked at surgery.

Concerning this clone itself: The antigen is undetermined.

Study-level findings and limits: Clonal expansions were more frequent in active smokers than non-smokers at surgery. Sorted CD8 T cells held more high-frequency clones than CD4.

Here immunoSEQ multiplex PCR was the method, and the copy in TCRdb shows in-frame clones only, minus some. In the table there are approximately 13,000 clones, about 71% of which are singletons. The clonotype comes from an adult with Crohn's disease. Sequencing used ileal tissue.

CDR3 residues: CASSLATPGGQGRGKDTEAFF. The CDR3 DNA reads TGCGCCAGCAGCTTGGCCACCCCCGGAGGACAGGGTAGGGGTAAGGACACTGAAGCTTTCTTT. The genes are TRBV5-1 and TRBJ1-1; TRBD1 matches 8 bases. V shed 0 bases, J shed 3 bases, and the junction held 22 bases outside the gene matches. This CDR3 is built from 21 residues. Germline-derived CDR1 and CDR2 are SGHRS and YFSETQ. Looking up the rest from reference TRBV5-1 and TRBJ1-1 gives the full variable domain: KAGVTQTPRYLIKTRGQQVTLSCSPISGHRSVSWYQQTPGQGLQFLFEYFSETQRNKGNFPGRFSGRQFSNSRSEMNVSTLELGDSALYLCASSLATPGGQGRGKDTEAFFGQGTRLTVV.